This passage covers 19 T cell receptor beta chains from one sample sequenced in a study of blood T cell repertoires in COVID-19. Data came from immunoSEQ multiplex PCR; TCRdb stores just in-frame clones and leaves some out. The sample shows fewer than 400,000 clones, approximately 90% of them seen only once. The sample taken for sequencing was PBMCs or T cells enriched from blood (not recorded which). These receptors originate from a man between 25 and 39 years old who had recovered from COVID-19.

The rearrangement joins TRBV6-1 to TRBJ2-7, with 10 nucleotides matching TRBD1. The CDR3 has 16 residues. Germline trimming cut 2 bases from V and 2 bases from J; bases unmatched to any gene: 6. CDR1 and CDR2 from the germline V gene are MNHNS and SASEGT. CDR3 in DNA: TGTGCCAGCAGTGAACCCGGACAGGGGGTACCCTACGAGCAGTACTTC. Translation: CASSEPGQGVPYEQYF.

This clone showed up just a few times. The chain carries TRBV19 and TRBJ2-7, with 10 bases identical to TRBD1. Germline lookup yields CDR1 LNHDA and CDR2 SQIVND (reference sequence). The CDR3 loop spans 15 amino acids. V gave up 2 bases and J gave up 2 bases; unmatched junction bases: 3. The CDR3 coding sequence is TGTGCCAGTAGTATACCGGGACAGGGGACCTACGAGCAGTACTTC. It encodes CASSIPGQGTYEQYF.

This clone was seen just once. V gene TRBV27 combines with J gene TRBJ1-1; the match to TRBD1 covers 7 bases. CDR1 and CDR2 (germline): MNHEY, SMNVEV (reference sequence). The CDR3 has 14 residues. The V gene end was trimmed by 5 bases and the J gene end by 7 bases; junction bases not matched to a gene: 10. CDR3 sequence (DNA): TGTGCCAGCAGTGCGCTCGGGACAGTAGGTGAAGCTTTCTTT. Protein product: CASSALGTVGEAFF.

The rearrangement uses TRBV4-2 and TRBJ2-1; 8 positions agree with TRBD2. J was trimmed by 7 bases and V by 3 bases; bases with no gene match: 8. The germline CDR1 and CDR2 sequences are LGHNA and YNFKEQ. The CDR3 length is 15 residues. CDR3 loop: CASSQDQRESNEQFF. CDR3 coding DNA: TGTGCCAGCAGCCAGGATCAGCGGGAGTCGAATGAGCAGTTCTTC.

The chain is built from TRBV29-1 and TRBJ2-5; 15 nucleotides line up with TRBD2. After removal of 6 bases from V and 1 base from J, the junction contained 6 bases not matched to a gene. Germline CDR1 reads SQVTM; CDR2 reads ANQGSEA. This CDR3 is 16 amino acids long. The CDR3 nucleotides are TGCAGCGTCTCCGGGACTAGCGGGGGGATCCAAGAGACCCAGTACTTC. Amino acids: CSVSGTSGGIQETQYF.

The chain carries TRBV14 and TRBJ1-3; the D is unclear. The CDR3 has 15 residues. Trimming stripped 1 base from V and 0 bases from J, with 7 bases between. Per germline, CDR1 SGHDN and CDR2 FVKESK. For the CDR3, the DNA is TGTGCCAGCAGCCAAGTACTAGGCTCTGGAAACACCATATATTTT. Its translation is CASSQVLGSGNTIYF.

This clone was counted once. V gene TRBV5-1 combines with J gene TRBJ2-5; 12 bases are shared with TRBD1. V was pared by 3 bases and J by 4 bases, with 13 bases of the junction left unmatched. CDR1 is SGHRS, CDR2 YFSETQ, per germline. The CDR3 spans 18 residues. CDR3 in amino acids: CASSYEGAWDRGRETQYF. The CDR3 DNA is TGCGCCAGCAGCTATGAGGGTGCCTGGGACAGGGGGCGAGAGACCCAGTACTTC.

The V call is TRBV6-1, the J call TRBJ2-3; 8 positions agree with TRBD2. This CDR3 spans 17 amino acids. With V trimmed by 3 bases and J by 10 bases, 18 bases remained unmatched. Germline lookup yields CDR1 MNHNS and CDR2 SASEGT. The CDR3 region has the DNA TGTGCCAGCAGTGATTTTAGGACGCGGGGGGTATGGGCTCCGCAGTATTTT. It specifies CASSDFRTRGVWAPQYF.

The chain uses TRBV19 and TRBJ1-2; TRBD1 might be the D (6 bases). V dropped 5 bases and J dropped 0 bases, with 13 bases sitting between them. The CDR3 consists of 15 residues. Germline V gene lookup returns CDR1 LNHDA and CDR2 SQIVND (reference sequence). The CDR3 is CASSPDSVANYGYTF. In DNA form, the CDR3 reads TGTGCCAGTAGTCCGGACAGCGTAGCTAACTATGGCTACACCTTC.

The chain couples TRBV6-5 to TRBJ2-7, with 8 positions matching TRBD2. The CDR3 is 15 amino acids. V shed 6 bases and J 2 bases; nucleotides not matched to a gene: 9. Germline-derived CDR1 and CDR2 are MNHEY and SVGAGI. The CDR3 sequence: CASRPSGSVPYEQYF. The CDR3 bases are TGTGCCAGCAGACCTAGCGGGTCTGTGCCCTACGAGCAGTACTTC.

The chain has TRBV7-9 and TRBJ2-7; 7 nucleotides align to TRBD1. The CDR3 loop spans 14 amino acids. Trimming removed 7 bases from V and 2 bases from J; junction bases left unmatched: 8. The germline V gene has CDR1 SEHNR and CDR2 FQNEAQ (reference sequence). This CDR3 reads CASTTGQRPYEQYF. The CDR3, as DNA: TGTGCCAGCACCACGGGACAGCGGCCCTACGAGCAGTACTTC. The entire variable domain, with the rest obtained from reference TRBV7-9 and TRBJ2-7, is as follows: DTGVSQNPRHKITKRGQNVTFRCDPISEHNRLYWYRQTLGQGPEFLTYFQNEAQLEKSRLLSDRFSAERPKGSFSTLEIQRTEQGDSAMYLCASTTGQRPYEQYFGPGTRLTVT.

V usage is TRBV5-1 and J usage is TRBJ2-2; the match to TRBD2 covers 8 bases. The CDR3 consists of 17 residues. The J segment lost 7 bases and the V segment lost 6 bases, leaving 17 bases of the junction unmatched. In germline, CDR1 is SGHRS, CDR2 YFSETQ. CDR3 loop: CASTSWGPGGPNGELFF. CDR3 coding DNA: TGCGCCAGCACCTCGTGGGGGCCGGGAGGGCCGAACGGGGAGCTGTTTTTT.

This clone was counted once. This sample also contains other DNA sequences that code for the same CDR3. V and J are TRBV30 and TRBJ2-3; 7 bases agree with TRBD1. CDR1 GTSNPN and CDR2 SVGIG come from the germline V gene (reference sequence). After removal of 1 base from V and 0 bases from J, the junction contained 1 base not matched to a gene. CDR3 size: 14 residues. This CDR3 is CAWSEGASTDTQYF. Written as DNA, the CDR3 is TGTGCCTGGAGTGAGGGGGCTAGCACAGATACGCAGTATTTT.

The genes are TRBV6-2 or TRBV6-3 and TRBJ1-5; 9 nucleotides line up with TRBD1. V trimming: 5 bases; J trimming: 6 bases; junction bases outside the gene matches: 8. Germline loops: CDR1 MNHEY, CDR2 SVGEGT. The CDR3 runs to 15 residues. The CDR3 DNA reads as TGTGCCAGCAGTAATTCGACAGGGGGGCGTCAGCCCCAGCATTTT. It codes for CASSNSTGGRQPQHF.

This chain links TRBV27 with TRBJ1-2; 7 bases map to TRBD1. Germline lookup yields CDR1 MNHEY and CDR2 SMNVEV (reference sequence). CDR3 size: 14 residues. With V trimmed by 6 bases and J by 0 bases, 4 bases remained unmatched. DNA of the CDR3: TGTGCCAGCAGCCTCGGACAGGCTAACTATGGCTACACCTTC. Residues: CASSLGQANYGYTF.

The rearrangement joins TRBV28 to TRBJ2-7; 7 nucleotides line up with TRBD1. The length of the CDR3 is 13 residues. In germline, CDR1 is MDHEN, CDR2 SYDVKM. The V segment lost 7 bases and the J segment 7 bases; nucleotides outside the gene matches: 10. CDR3 in DNA: TGTGCCAGCATTAAATCAGGGGGTCGAGAGCAGTACTTC. Translated, it gives CASIKSGGREQYF. Full variable domain (remainder filled in from reference TRBV28 and TRBJ2-7): DVKVTQSSRYLVKRTGEKVFLECVQDMDHENMFWYRQDPGLGLRLIYFSYDVKMKEKGDIPEGYSVSREKKERFSLILESASTNQTSMYLCASIKSGGREQYFGPGTRLTVT.

The DNA for the CDR3 is TGTGCCAGCTCATTAGGGCAGGGTGAGAATTCACCCCTCCACTTT. As protein: CASSLGQGENSPLHF. The gene calls are TRBV18 and TRBJ1-6, with TRBD1 as a possible D gene (5 bases). CDR1 is KGHSH, CDR2 LQKENI, per germline. V was clipped by 5 bases and J by 7 bases, with 15 bases between them. The CDR3 contains 15 residues.

The chain carries TRBV6-5 and TRBJ1-3; maybe TRBD1 (5 bases). V was pared by 5 bases and J by 0 bases, with 11 bases between. Germline CDR1 is MNHEY and CDR2 is SVGAGI. The CDR3 length is 15 residues. CDR3 loop: CASSPGGGSGNTIYF. The CDR3 DNA reads TGTGCCAGCAGTCCGGGCGGGGGCTCTGGAAACACCATATATTTT.

The chain joins TRBV10-1 to TRBJ2-3, with D perhaps matching TRBD1 (6 bases). The CDR3 length is 16 residues. Trimming left V 8 bases short and J 5 bases short, with 23 bases between. CDR1 is WNHNN, CDR2 SYGVQD, per germline (reference sequence). The CDR3 bases are TGCGCCAGCTCTCCCCATGAGGCAGGGGACGTAGATACGCAGTATTTT. This gives the protein CASSPHEAGDVDTQYF.